This is a list of T cell receptor beta chains from one sample in a study of response to subunit inactivated influenza vaccine. TCRdb re-derived calls from the RT-PCR reads in MiXCR, one entry per CDR3 protein. The sample has roughly 290,000 distinct CDR3 sequences, around a fifth seen once; the top ten hold 9.5% to 13%. Sequencing used PBMCs from blood, obtained about 20 months after vaccination. Receptors were obtained from a man aged 45-69 years who received an inactivated influenza vaccine. Both conserved end residues are part of each CDR3. A D gene is named only where the DNA matches it firmly. Size is omitted from some rows. Given values are once, few, many or a class for expanded clones.

D: .
J: TRBJ1-4
size: .
length: 16
V: TRBV4-2
DNA: TGTGCCAGCAGCCAAACGGGGGGGGGGCGCGAGGAAAAACTGTTTTTT
CDR3: CASSQTGGGREEKLFF

D: .
J: TRBJ2-3
size: few
length: 15
V: TRBV7-2
DNA: TGTGCCAGCAGCTTAGGGGGGACATTCACAGATACGCAGTATTTT
CDR3: CASSLGGTFTDTQYF

D: .
J: TRBJ2-3
size: few
length: 13
V: TRBV12-3/TRBV12-4
DNA: TGTGCCAGCAGTGCACGTGGCACAGATACGCAGTATTTT
CDR3: CASSARGTDTQYF

D: .
J: TRBJ2-7
size: .
length: 16
V: TRBV4-3
DNA: TGCGCCAGCAGCCAAAACTCAAGACTAGATATAGGCGAGCAGTACTTC
CDR3: CASSQNSRLDIGEQYF

D: .
J: TRBJ2-7
size: few
length: 15
V: TRBV11-2
DNA: TGTGCCAGCAGCTTAGATCAAAGGGCTACCTACGAGCAGTACTTC
CDR3: CASSLDQRATYEQYF

D: .
J: TRBJ2-3
size: few
length: 15
V: TRBV9
DNA: TGTGCCAGCAGCGTAGGGTTAATAACGACAGATACGCAGTATTTT
CDR3: CASSVGLITTDTQYF

D: .
J: TRBJ1-1
size: .
length: 13
V: TRBV5-5
DNA: TGTGCCAGCAGCCAACCTGACAGGTCTGAAGCTTTCTTT
CDR3: CASSQPDRSEAFF

D: .
J: TRBJ1-5
size: .
length: 15
V: TRBV27
DNA: TGTGCCAGCAGTTCACTGGGCCACCTAAATCAGCCCCAGCATTTT
CDR3: CASSSLGHLNQPQHF

D: .
J: TRBJ2-7
size: .
length: 10
V: TRBV5-5
DNA: TGTGCCAGCGGACCGAACGAGCAGTACTTC
CDR3: CASGPNEQYF

D: TRBD1
J: TRBJ2-3
size: few
length: 16
V: TRBV4-1
DNA: TGCGCCAGCAGCCAAGAAGGGGGCTGGGGCACATATACGCAGTATTTT
CDR3: CASSQEGGWGTYTQYF

D: .
J: TRBJ2-3
size: .
length: 14
V: TRBV7-2
DNA: TGTGCCAGCAGCTTCTGGACTAATTCTGATACGCAGTATTTT
CDR3: CASSFWTNSDTQYF

D: .
J: TRBJ2-3
size: .
length: 14
V: TRBV10-2
DNA: TGCGCCAGCAGTGATGGGCAGGGCCCAGATACGCAGTATTTT
CDR3: CASSDGQGPDTQYF

D: .
J: TRBJ2-7
size: .
length: 14
V: TRBV4-3
DNA: TGCGCCAGCAGCCAAGATCCTAGAAGCTACGAGCAGTACTTC
CDR3: CASSQDPRSYEQYF

D: .
J: TRBJ1-2
size: few
length: 15
V: TRBV11-2
DNA: TGTGCCAGCAGCCCTATCATGGGACAAAACTATGGCTACACCTTC
CDR3: CASSPIMGQNYGYTF

D: TRBD1
J: TRBJ1-6
size: .
length: 16
V: TRBV7-9
DNA: TGTGCCAGCAGCTTCCCCCTGGGACAGGGGAATTCACCCCTCCACTTT
CDR3: CASSFPLGQGNSPLHF

D: .
J: TRBJ1-6
size: .
length: 15
V: TRBV4-2
DNA: TGTGCCAGCAGCCAAGGACAAAGGTATAATTCACCCCTCCACTTT
CDR3: CASSQGQRYNSPLHF

D: .
J: TRBJ2-5
size: few
length: 12
V: TRBV20-1
DNA: TGCAGTGCTACCGGGGGCCAAGAGACCCAGTACTTC
CDR3: CSATGGQETQYF

D: TRBD2
J: TRBJ2-1
size: few
length: 16
V: TRBV12-3/TRBV12-4
DNA: TGTGCCAGCAGCAATCCTGGGTCTAGCGGGACCGATGAGCAGTTCTTC
CDR3: CASSNPGSSGTDEQFF

D: TRBD2
J: TRBJ2-1
size: .
length: 13
V: TRBV20-1
DNA: TGCAGTGCTAGAGCTAGCGGGGGAAATGAGCAGTTCTTC
CDR3: CSARASGGNEQFF

D: TRBD2
J: TRBJ2-3
size: .
length: 15
V: TRBV12-3/TRBV12-4
DNA: TGTGCCAGCAGTTTCTCCGGGACTAGGCAAGATACGCAGTATTTT
CDR3: CASSFSGTRQDTQYF

D: TRBD1
J: TRBJ2-5
size: .
length: 14
V: TRBV5-1
DNA: TGCGCCAGCAGCCCGGGACAGGGAGAAGAGACCCAGTACTTC
CDR3: CASSPGQGEETQYF

D: .
J: TRBJ1-1
size: many
length: 14
V: TRBV7-9
DNA: TGTGCCAGCAGCTTCGGGATTTTGAACACTGAAGCTTTCTTT
CDR3: CASSFGILNTEAFF

D: .
J: TRBJ2-3
size: few
length: 13
V: TRBV10-3
DNA: TGTGCCATCAGTGACAGAGGCACAGATACGCAGTATTTT
CDR3: CAISDRGTDTQYF

D: .
J: TRBJ2-3
size: few
length: 16
V: TRBV5-1
DNA: TGCGCCAGCAGCTTGGAACCGGGACGGAGCACAGATACGCAGTATTTT
CDR3: CASSLEPGRSTDTQYF